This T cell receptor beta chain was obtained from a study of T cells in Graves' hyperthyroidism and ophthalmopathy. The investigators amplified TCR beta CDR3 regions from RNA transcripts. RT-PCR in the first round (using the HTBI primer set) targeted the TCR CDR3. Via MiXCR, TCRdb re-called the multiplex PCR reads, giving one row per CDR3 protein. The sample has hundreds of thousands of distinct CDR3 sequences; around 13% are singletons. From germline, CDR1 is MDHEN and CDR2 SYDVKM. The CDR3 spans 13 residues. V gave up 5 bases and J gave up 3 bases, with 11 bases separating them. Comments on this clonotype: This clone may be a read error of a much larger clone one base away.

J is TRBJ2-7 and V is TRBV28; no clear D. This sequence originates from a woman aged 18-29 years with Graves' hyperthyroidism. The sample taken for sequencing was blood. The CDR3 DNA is TGTGCCAGCAGTCCATTACCCCGCTACGAGCAGTACTTC. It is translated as CASSPLPRYEQYF.